This TCR beta chain originates from a study of long-term antiretroviral therapy in people with HIV. General study findings and limits: Despite increasing after ART, diversity remained lower than that of transplant donor controls. Neither ART adherence, viral resistance nor therapy changes were documented.

The CDR3 is 14 residues long. The germline V gene encodes CDR1 SGHRS and CDR2 YFSETQ. Losses at the gene ends were 4 bases for V and 4 bases for J; bases not matched to a gene: 7. Notes on this clone: Its matching antigen is unknown.

The authors ran the immunoSEQ assay, v3.0, at survey level. The assay was immunoSEQ multiplex PCR, and TCRdb's table has in-frame clones only and misses some. Found here are about 24,000 clones, 80% to 85% of them singletons; the top ten hold 20% to 25%. The receptor was derived from a man aged 45-65 years with HIV. The source material was unsorted PBMCs, sampled 0.4 years after starting antiretroviral therapy. The chain couples TRBV5-1 to TRBJ1-1; 7 bases are shared with TRBD1. The CDR3 nucleotides are TGCGCCAGCAGCCAAGGGGCAGGGGGCACTGAAGCTTTCTTT. Residues: CASSQGAGGTEAFF.